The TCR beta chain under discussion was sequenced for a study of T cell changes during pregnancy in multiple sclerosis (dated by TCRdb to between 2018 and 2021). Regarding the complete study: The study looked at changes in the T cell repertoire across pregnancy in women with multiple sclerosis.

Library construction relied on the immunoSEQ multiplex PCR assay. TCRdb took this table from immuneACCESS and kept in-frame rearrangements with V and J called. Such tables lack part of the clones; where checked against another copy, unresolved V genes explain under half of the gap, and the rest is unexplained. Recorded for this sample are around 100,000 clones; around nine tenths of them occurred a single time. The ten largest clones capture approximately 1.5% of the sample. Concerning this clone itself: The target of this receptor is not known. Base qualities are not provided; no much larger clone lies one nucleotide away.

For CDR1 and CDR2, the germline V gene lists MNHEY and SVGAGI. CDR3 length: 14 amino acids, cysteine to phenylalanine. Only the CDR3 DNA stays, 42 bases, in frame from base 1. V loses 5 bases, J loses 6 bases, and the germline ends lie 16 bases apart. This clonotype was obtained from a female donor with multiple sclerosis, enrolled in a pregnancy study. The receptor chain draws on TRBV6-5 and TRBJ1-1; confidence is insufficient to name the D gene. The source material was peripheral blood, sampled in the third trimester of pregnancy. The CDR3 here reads CASSQTGMEAEAFF. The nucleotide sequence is TGTGCCAGCAGTCAAACCGGGATGGAGGCTGAAGCTTTCTTT.